The source of this T cell receptor (beta chain) is a study of cytomegalovirus exposure and HLA in healthy donors. Whole-study results and caveats: With later analysis, a missense DCLRE1C variant became linked to TCR beta V- and J-gene trimming.

The table lists this clone with a count of one. The target antigen is unknown. The CDR3 contains 15 residues. The ends lost 4 bases at V and 2 bases at J; junction bases unmatched: 6. Germline V lookup: CDR1 SGDLS, CDR2 YYNGEE. Vbeta (60) and Jbeta (13) primers were used in the PCR. Clones were read by immunoSEQ multiplex PCR, and TCRdb kept only the in-frame ones, dropping some. The table lists under 200,000 clones, approximately 84% of them singletons, with roughly 2.6% in the top ten. The chain joins TRBV9 to TRBJ2-7, with TRBD1 matching 10 bases. The material sequenced was PBMCs. This clonotype originated in a woman in her forties or fifties in good health and CMV-seropositive. The CDR3 DNA reads as TGTGCCAGCAGCCCAAAGGGACAGGGGACCTACGAGCAGTACTTC. As protein: CASSPKGQGTYEQYF.